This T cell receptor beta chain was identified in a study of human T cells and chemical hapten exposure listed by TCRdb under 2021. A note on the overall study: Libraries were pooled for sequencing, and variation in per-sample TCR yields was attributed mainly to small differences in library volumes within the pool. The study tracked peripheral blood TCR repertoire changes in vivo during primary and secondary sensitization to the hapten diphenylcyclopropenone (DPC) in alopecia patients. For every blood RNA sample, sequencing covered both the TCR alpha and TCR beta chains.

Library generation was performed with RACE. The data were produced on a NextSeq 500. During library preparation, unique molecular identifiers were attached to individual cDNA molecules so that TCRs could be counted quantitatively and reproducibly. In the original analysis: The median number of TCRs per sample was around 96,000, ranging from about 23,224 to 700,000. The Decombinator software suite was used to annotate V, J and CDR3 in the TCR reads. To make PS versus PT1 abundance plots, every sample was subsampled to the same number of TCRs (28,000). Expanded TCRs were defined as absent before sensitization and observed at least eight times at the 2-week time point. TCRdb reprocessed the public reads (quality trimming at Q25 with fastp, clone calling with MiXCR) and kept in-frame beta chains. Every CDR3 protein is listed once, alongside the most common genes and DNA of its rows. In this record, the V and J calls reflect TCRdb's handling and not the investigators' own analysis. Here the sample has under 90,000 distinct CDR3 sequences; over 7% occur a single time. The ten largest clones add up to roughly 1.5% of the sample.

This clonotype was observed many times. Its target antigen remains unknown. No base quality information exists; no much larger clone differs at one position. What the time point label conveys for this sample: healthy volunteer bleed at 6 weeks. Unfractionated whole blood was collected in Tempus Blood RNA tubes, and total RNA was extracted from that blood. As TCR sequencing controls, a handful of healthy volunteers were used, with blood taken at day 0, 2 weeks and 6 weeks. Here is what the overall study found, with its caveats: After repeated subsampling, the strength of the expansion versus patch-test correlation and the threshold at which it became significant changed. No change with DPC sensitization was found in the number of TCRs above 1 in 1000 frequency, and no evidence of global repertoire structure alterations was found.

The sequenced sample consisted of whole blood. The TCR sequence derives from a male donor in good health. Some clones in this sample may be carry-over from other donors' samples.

The DNA sequence is as follows: TGTGCCAGCAGCGACCCCGGACAGGGGCTCTACAATGAGCAGTTCTTC. It codes for CASSDPGQGLYNEQFF. In this chain, TRBV5-6 is recombined with TRBJ2-1; TRBD1 matches 9 bases in the middle. The CDR1 and CDR2 encoded by the germline V gene are SGHDT and YYEEEE. The CDR3 numbers 16 residues from cysteine through phenylalanine. CDR3 DNA only is kept here, 48 bases in frame from base 1. Ends trimmed: V by 4 bases, J by 3 bases; bases unmatched to a gene: 8.